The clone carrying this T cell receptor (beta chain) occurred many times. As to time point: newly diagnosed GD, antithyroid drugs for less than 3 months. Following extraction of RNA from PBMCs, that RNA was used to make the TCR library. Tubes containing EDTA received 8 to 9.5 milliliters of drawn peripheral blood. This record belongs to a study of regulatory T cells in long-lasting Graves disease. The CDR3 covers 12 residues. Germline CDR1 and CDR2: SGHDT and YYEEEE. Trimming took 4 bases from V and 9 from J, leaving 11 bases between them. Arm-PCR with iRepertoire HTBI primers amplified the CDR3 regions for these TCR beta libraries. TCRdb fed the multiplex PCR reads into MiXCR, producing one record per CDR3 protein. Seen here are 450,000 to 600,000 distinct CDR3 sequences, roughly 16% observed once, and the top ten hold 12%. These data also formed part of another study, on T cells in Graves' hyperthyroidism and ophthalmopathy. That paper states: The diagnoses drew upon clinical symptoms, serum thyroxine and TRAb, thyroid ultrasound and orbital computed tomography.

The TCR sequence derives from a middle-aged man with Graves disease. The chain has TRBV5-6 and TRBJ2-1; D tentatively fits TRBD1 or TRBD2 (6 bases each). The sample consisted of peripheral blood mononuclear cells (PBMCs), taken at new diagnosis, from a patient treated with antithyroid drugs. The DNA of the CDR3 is TGTGCCAGCAGCGGAGGGGGGACTGAGCAGTTCTTC. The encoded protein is CASSGGGTEQFF.